This passage covers 20 T cell receptor beta chains from one sample sequenced in a study of cytomegalovirus exposure and HLA in healthy donors. In the PCR, 60 Vbeta and 13 Jbeta primers were used. This table comes from immunoSEQ multiplex PCR, and its TCRdb copy is limited to in-frame clones, with some not included. The sample includes about 140,000 clones, 70% to 90% of them seen just once. The material sequenced was PBMCs. These TCRs come from a woman between 40 and 55 years old in good health and CMV-seropositive.

About this clone: Other DNA sequences of this sample code for an identical CDR3. Here the CDR3 reads CASSLTGVGQPQHF. CDR3 bases: TGTGCCAGCAGCTTGACAGGGGTGGGACAGCCCCAGCATTTT. The V and J genes are TRBV9 and TRBJ1-5; TRBD1 aligns across 8 bases. Germline V CDR1 and CDR2: SGDLS, YYNGEE. The V segment lost 4 bases and the J segment 7 bases; nucleotides outside the gene matches: 7. The CDR3 is made up of 14 amino acids.

The chain links TRBV5-1 to TRBJ2-3, with TRBD2 identical over 12 bases. V lost 4 bases and J lost 2; bases outside the gene matches: 8. Looked up from germline, CDR1 is SGHRS and CDR2 is YFSETQ. CDR3 size: 17 residues. The chain's CDR3 is CASSTQTSGGATDTQYF. The CDR3, as DNA: TGCGCCAGCAGCACCCAGACTAGCGGGGGCGCCACAGATACGCAGTATTTT.

This clone showed up just a few times. This sequence joins TRBV28 and TRBJ1-5; D may be TRBD1 (5 bases). CDR1 and CDR2 (germline): MDHEN, SYDVKM. The CDR3 runs 16 residues. Between the trimmed V and J ends, which lost 2 bases and 4 bases, there was a span of 15 bases. CDR3 bases: TGTGCCAGCAGTTTAAGTGCGGGGGGGGGAAATCAGCCCCAGCATTTT. Amino acids: CASSLSAGGGNQPQHF.

The J gene is TRBJ2-3, the V gene TRBV19; D is perhaps TRBD1 (6 bases). The germline V and J ends were trimmed by 5 bases and 0 bases, with 12 bases remaining between them. This CDR3 is 15 amino acids long. CDR1 is LNHDA and CDR2 is SQIVND in the germline V gene (reference sequence). The CDR3 reads CASSLRTVSTDTQYF. In DNA, the CDR3 is TGTGCCAGTAGTTTACGGACAGTAAGCACAGATACGCAGTATTTT.

The chain is built from TRBV11-2 and TRBJ2-7, with D unresolved. This CDR3 spans 14 amino acids. Germline V gene lookup returns CDR1 SGHAT and CDR2 FQNNGV. With 1 base removed from V and 2 bases from J, the gap between germline ends came to 9 bases. As DNA, the CDR3 is TGTGCCAGCAGCTTAGGCAGTACTACCTACGAGCAGTACTTC. This translates into CASSLGSTTYEQYF.

The V gene is TRBV2, the J gene TRBJ1-2; D is unresolved. CDR3 length equals 15 residues. Trimming left V 3 bases short and J 1 base short, with 12 bases between. Germline CDR1 SNHLY, CDR2 FYNNEI. CDR3 in amino acids: CASSDPGMGNYGYTF. The DNA for the CDR3 is TGTGCCAGCAGTGACCCGGGGATGGGTAACTATGGCTACACCTTC.

The chain couples TRBV4-1 to TRBJ1-3, with 8 positions matching TRBD1. V dropped 2 bases and J dropped 0; count of bases not matched to a gene: 12. The germline gives CDR1 MGHRA, CDR2 YSYEKL. The CDR3 runs 19 residues. CDR3 sequence reads: CASSQPIGTGFASGNTIYF. The DNA for the CDR3 is TGCGCCAGCAGCCAACCTATTGGGACAGGATTTGCCTCTGGAAACACCATATATTTT.

As to this clone: In the same sample, other DNA sequences code for this CDR3. V and J are TRBV4-1 and TRBJ1-1; maybe TRBD1 (5 bases). Germline values: CDR1 MGHRA, CDR2 YSYEKL. With 1 base removed from V and 5 bases from J, the gap between germline ends came to 14 bases. The CDR3 is made up of 15 amino acids. The CDR3, as DNA: TGCGCCAGCAGCCAAGCCGGGGGAGGGGATACTGAAGCTTTCTTT. The encoded protein is CASSQAGGGDTEAFF.

The chain is built from TRBV27 and TRBJ1-1, with D possibly being TRBD1 (5 bases). Germline V gene sequence: CDR1 MNHEY, CDR2 SMNVEV (reference sequence). V dropped 8 bases and J dropped 5 bases, with 18 bases sitting between them. The CDR3 extends over 14 amino acids. CDR3 coding DNA: TGTGCCAGCGGGCTTATTGGGGCCTGGACTGAAGCTTTCTTT. Amino acids: CASGLIGAWTEAFF.

This clone was recorded once. V usage is TRBV25-1 and J usage is TRBJ2-7; TRBD1 aligns across 9 bases. CDR1 and CDR2 from the germline V gene are MGHDK and SYGVNS. The CDR3 runs to 15 residues. V shed 4 bases and J 5 bases; nucleotides not matched to a gene: 9. The CDR3 region has the DNA TGTGCCAGCAGTGCCCCGGGACAGGGTGTCGACGAGCAGTACTTC. It specifies CASSAPGQGVDEQYF.

J is TRBJ1-5 and V is TRBV27; D not certain. The CDR3 totals 14 residues. The V end lost 2 bases, the J end lost 3 bases, and 8 bases lay between the germline ends. Germline loops: CDR1 MNHEY, CDR2 SMNVEV (reference sequence). CDR3 in amino acids: CASSLRGYNQPQHF. In DNA form, the CDR3 reads TGTGCCAGCAGTTTACGAGGGTACAATCAGCCCCAGCATTTT.

This chain uses TRBV30 with TRBJ1-1; D might be TRBD1 (5 bases). CDR1 GTSNPN and CDR2 SVGIG come from the germline V gene (reference sequence). This CDR3 spans 13 amino acids. The V end was cut by 4 bases, the J end by 5 bases, with 14 bases between. The CDR3 loop reads CAWTGGLGTEAFF. CDR3 DNA: TGTGCCTGGACGGGGGGGTTGGGGACTGAAGCTTTCTTT. The complete variable domain, with remaining parts taken from reference TRBV30 and TRBJ1-1, reads SQTIHQWPATLVQPVGSPLSLECTVEGTSNPNLYWYRQAAGRGLQLLFYSVGIGQISSEVPQNLSASRPQDRQFILSSKKLLLSDSGFYLCAWTGGLGTEAFFGQGTRLTVV.

This chain uses TRBV20-1 with TRBJ2-5; D unresolved. The CDR3 is 11 residues long. The germline gives CDR1 DFQATT, CDR2 SNEGSKA (reference sequence). Trimming removed 0 bases at V and 6 bases at J, with 5 bases between. CDR3 amino acids: CSARDLQTQYF. The CDR3 DNA follows: TGCAGTGCTAGAGATCTCCAGACCCAGTACTTC.

This chain connects TRBV5-1 to TRBJ1-2; possible D gene TRBD1, 5 bases. Trimming left V 0 bases short and J 7 bases short, with 22 bases between. The germline V gene encodes CDR1 SGHRS and CDR2 YFSETQ. The CDR3 spans 17 residues. The CDR3 here is CASSLGARTGGSSGYTF. CDR3 bases: TGCGCCAGCAGCTTGGGAGCTAGAACGGGGGGTTCCTCTGGCTACACCTTC.

The rearrangement joins TRBV11-3 to TRBJ2-3; 8 bases map to TRBD1. J lost 3 bases, V lost 3 bases, and 8 bases had no gene match. CDR1 SGHNT and CDR2 YENEEA come from the germline V gene. This CDR3 spans 16 amino acids. CDR3 coding DNA: TGTGCCAGCAGCTTGCGGGCAGGGGGCGCAACAGATACGCAGTATTTT. It encodes CASSLRAGGATDTQYF.

The chain links TRBV7-2 to TRBJ1-1; D ambiguous. The length of the CDR3 is 14 residues. Germline V gives CDR1 SGHTA, CDR2 FQGNSA. The V end lost 0 bases, the J end lost 1 base, and 6 bases lay between the germline ends. CDR3 sequence reads: CASSLASGNTEAFF. The CDR3 DNA follows: TGTGCCAGCAGCTTAGCTTCGGGGAACACTGAAGCTTTCTTT.

J is TRBJ1-2 and V is TRBV7-8; 10 bases match TRBD1. After removal of 5 bases from V and 6 bases from J, the junction contained 3 bases not matched to a gene. CDR1 and CDR2 from the germline V gene are SGHVS and FQNEAQ. The CDR3 covers 13 residues. CDR3 DNA sequence: TGTGCCAGCAGCCGGGACAGGGGCCATGGCTACACCTTC. The encoded protein is CASSRDRGHGYTF.

This rearrangement joins TRBV5-4 to TRBJ1-6; TRBD1 is a possible D gene (6 bases). Trimming removed 4 bases at V and 8 bases at J, with 22 bases between. Per the germline V gene, CDR1 is SGHNT and CDR2 is YYREEE (reference sequence). This CDR3 contains 17 residues. CDR3 DNA: TGTGCCAGCAGCCGGGTTCCTACAGGGAACGAACATTCACCCCTCCACTTT. This codes for CASSRVPTGNEHSPLHF.

V and J are TRBV7-9 and TRBJ2-1; 11 bases map to TRBD2. Looked up from germline, CDR1 is SEHNR and CDR2 is FQNEAQ (reference sequence). CDR3 length equals 16 residues. Losses at the gene ends were 6 bases for V and 4 bases for J; bases not matched to a gene: 8. CDR3 region: CASSRTSGQKYNEQFF. CDR3 sequence (DNA): TGTGCCAGCAGTCGGACTAGCGGGCAGAAGTACAATGAGCAGTTCTTC.

This clone was counted a single time. The genes are TRBV25-1 and TRBJ1-6; D uncertain. Germline-derived CDR1 and CDR2 are MGHDK and SYGVNS. V gave up 2 bases and J gave up 8 bases, with 4 bases separating them. The CDR3 sequence is 12 residues long. CDR3: CASSELYSPLHF. In DNA, the CDR3 is TGTGCCAGCAGTGAACTGTATTCACCCCTCCACTTT.